The entry that follows covers one T cell receptor (beta chain) sequence. What it recognizes is unknown. The data were obtained in a study of T cell repertoires in cytomegalovirus infection. Study-wide background: Indicated by public TCR beta signatures were CMV infection and matching HLA type. Overall study results and limits: HLA-C-restricted CMV-specific TCR beta clonotypes were dominant in the ex vivo response. Identification of carriers of CMV plus the relevant HLA was performed using cumulative public TCR beta family frequency.

TCRdb reprocessed the reads with MiXCR, giving one entry per CDR3 protein. The sample carries about 100,000 distinct CDR3 sequences, 16% recorded once. The sequencing sample was made of PBMCs. The receptor comes from a human donor in good health (CMV status not recorded). Some clones in this sample may be carry-over from other donors' samples.

CDR3 nucleotide sequence: TGTGCCAGCTCATCAGCGGGCGTGTTGATCGAGCAGTACTTC. Translated: CASSSAGVLIEQYF. This sequence joins TRBV25-1 and TRBJ2-7; tentative D call: TRBD2 (6 bases). Deletions cut 8 bases from V and 6 bases from J, with 20 bases between. Per the germline V gene, CDR1 is MGHDK and CDR2 is SYGVNS. The CDR3 consists of 14 residues.